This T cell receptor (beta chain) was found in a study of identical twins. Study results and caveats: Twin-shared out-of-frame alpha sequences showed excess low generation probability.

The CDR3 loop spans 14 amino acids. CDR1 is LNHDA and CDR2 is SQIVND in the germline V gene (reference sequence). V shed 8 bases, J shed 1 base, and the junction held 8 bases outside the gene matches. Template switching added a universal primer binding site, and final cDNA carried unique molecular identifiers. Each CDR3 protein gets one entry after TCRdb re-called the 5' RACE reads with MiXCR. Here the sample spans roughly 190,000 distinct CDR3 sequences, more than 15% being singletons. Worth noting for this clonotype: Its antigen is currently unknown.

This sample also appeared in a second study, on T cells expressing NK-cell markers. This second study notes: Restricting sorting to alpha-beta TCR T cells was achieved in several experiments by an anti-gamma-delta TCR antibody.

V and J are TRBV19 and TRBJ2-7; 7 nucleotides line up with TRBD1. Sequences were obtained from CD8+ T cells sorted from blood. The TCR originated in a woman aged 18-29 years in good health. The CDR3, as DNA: TGTGCCAGTCGGGACAGACAGCATTCCTACGAGCAGTACTTC. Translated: CASRDRQHSYEQYF.